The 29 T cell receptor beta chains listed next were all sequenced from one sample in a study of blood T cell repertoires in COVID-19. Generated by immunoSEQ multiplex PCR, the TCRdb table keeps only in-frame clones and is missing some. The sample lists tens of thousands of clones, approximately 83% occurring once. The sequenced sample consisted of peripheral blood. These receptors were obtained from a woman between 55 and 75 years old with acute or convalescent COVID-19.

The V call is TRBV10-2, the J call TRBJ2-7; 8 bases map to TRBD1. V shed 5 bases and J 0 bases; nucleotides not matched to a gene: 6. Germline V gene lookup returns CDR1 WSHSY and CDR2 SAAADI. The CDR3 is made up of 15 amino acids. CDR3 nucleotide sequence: TGCGCCAGCAGTATACCGGACAGGGCCTCCTACGAGCAGTACTTC. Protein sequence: CASSIPDRASYEQYF.

The CDR3 reads CASGLVLGPGDGYTF. CDR3 nucleotides: TGTGCTAGTGGTTTGGTACTCGGGCCAGGGGATGGCTACACCTTC. The chain uses TRBV12-5 and TRBJ1-2; possibly TRBD1 for D (6 bases). Germline CDR1 and CDR2: LGHNT and FRNRAP. This CDR3 spans 15 amino acids. Trimming removed 0 bases from V and 6 bases from J, with 14 bases in between.

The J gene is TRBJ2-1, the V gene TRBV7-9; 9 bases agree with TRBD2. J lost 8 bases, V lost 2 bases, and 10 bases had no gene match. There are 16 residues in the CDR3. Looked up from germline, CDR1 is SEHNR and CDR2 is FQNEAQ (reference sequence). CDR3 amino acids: CASSLYRGGASDEQFF. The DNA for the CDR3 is TGTGCCAGCAGCTTATATCGCGGGGGGGCCTCGGATGAGCAGTTCTTC.

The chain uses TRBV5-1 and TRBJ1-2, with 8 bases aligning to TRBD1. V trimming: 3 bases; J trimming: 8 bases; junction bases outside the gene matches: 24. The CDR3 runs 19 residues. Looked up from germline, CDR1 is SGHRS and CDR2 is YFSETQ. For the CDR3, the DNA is TGCGCCAGCAGCTCATCATTTTCGAAGATAACCTCAGACAGGGGAGGCTACACCTTC. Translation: CASSSSFSKITSDRGGYTF.

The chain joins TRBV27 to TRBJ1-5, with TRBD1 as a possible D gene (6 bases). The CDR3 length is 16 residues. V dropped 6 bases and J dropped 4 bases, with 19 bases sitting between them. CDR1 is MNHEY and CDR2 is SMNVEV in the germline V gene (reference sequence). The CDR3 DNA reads TGTGCCAGCAGCACCCCCCGGGGGGCACCTAATCAGCCCCAGCATTTT. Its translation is CASSTPRGAPNQPQHF.

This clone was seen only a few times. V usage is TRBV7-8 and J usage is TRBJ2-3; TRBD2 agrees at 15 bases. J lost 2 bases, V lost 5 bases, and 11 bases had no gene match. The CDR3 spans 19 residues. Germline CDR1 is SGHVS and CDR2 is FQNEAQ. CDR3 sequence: CASSLGLAGGYRTTDTQYF. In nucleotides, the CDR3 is TGTGCCAGCAGCCTCGGACTAGCGGGAGGGTACCGTACCACAGATACGCAGTATTTT.

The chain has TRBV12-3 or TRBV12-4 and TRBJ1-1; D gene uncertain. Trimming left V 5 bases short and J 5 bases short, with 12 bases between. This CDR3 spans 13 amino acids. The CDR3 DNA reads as TGTGCCAGCAGTGCCCAGGAAGTTACTGAAGCTTTCTTT. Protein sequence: CASSAQEVTEAFF.

The CDR3 bases are TGTGCCAGCAGTACCGACAGGTCCTACGAGCAGTACTTC. This sequence encodes CASSTDRSYEQYF. The V gene is TRBV27, the J gene TRBJ2-7, with a tentative D call TRBD1 (6 bases). Trimming pared 5 bases from V and 1 base from J, leaving 9 bases between. Germline V gene lookup returns CDR1 MNHEY and CDR2 SMNVEV (reference sequence). The CDR3 is 13 amino acids.

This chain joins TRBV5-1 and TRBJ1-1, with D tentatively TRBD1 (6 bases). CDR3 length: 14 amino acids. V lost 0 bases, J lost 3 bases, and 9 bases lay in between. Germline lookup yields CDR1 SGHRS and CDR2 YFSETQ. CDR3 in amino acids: CASSLGQVDTEAFF. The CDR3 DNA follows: TGCGCCAGCAGCTTGGGACAGGTCGACACTGAAGCTTTCTTT.

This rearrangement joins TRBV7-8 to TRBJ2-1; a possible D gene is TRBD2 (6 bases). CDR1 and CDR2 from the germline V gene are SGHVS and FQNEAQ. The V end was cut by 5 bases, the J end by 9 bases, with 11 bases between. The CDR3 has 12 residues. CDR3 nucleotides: TGTGCCAGCAGCCCCAGACTAGTTGAGCAGTTCTTC. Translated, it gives CASSPRLVEQFF.

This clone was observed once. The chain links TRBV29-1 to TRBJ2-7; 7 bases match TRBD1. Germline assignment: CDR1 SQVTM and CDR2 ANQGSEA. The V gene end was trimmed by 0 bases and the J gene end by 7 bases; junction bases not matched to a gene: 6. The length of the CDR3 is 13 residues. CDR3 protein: CSVEEQGIGEQYF. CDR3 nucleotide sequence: TGCAGCGTTGAAGAACAGGGGATCGGTGAGCAGTACTTC.

In nucleotides, the CDR3 is TGTGCCACCATCCTGGGGGGTGGAAACACCATATATTTT. It yields the protein CATILGGGNTIYF. The chain is built from TRBV6-5 and TRBJ1-3; a possible D gene is TRBD1 (5 bases). V dropped 10 bases and J dropped 3 bases, with 13 bases sitting between them. Germline V gene lookup returns CDR1 MNHEY and CDR2 SVGAGI. The CDR3 length is 13 residues.

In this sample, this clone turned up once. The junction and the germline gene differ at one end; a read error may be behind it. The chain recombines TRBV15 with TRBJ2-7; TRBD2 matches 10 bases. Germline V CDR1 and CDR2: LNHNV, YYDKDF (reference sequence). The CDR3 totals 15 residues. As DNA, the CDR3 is TGTGCCACCAGCGGAGAGCGGGGGGGCCACAACGAGCAGTACTTC. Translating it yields CATSGERGGHNEQYF.

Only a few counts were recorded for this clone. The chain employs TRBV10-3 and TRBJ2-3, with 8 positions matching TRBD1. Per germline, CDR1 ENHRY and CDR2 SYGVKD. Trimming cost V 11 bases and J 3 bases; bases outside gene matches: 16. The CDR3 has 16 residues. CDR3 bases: TGTGCCGTCGCAGGGGGCTCCGGGAGTTTAACAGATACGCAGTATTTT. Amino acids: CAVAGGSGSLTDTQYF.

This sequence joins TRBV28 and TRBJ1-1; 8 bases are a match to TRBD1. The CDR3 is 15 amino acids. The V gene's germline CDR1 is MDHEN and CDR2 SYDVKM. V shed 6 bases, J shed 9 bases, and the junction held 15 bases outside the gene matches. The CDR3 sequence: CASRVQGAPRKKAFF. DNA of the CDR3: TGTGCCAGCAGAGTTCAGGGGGCGCCGAGGAAAAAAGCTTTCTTT.

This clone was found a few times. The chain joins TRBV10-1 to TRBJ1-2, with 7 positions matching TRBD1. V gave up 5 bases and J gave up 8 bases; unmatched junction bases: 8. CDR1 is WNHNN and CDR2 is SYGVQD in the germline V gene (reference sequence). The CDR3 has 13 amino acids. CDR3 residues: CASSSDRVDGYTF. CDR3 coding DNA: TGCGCCAGCAGTTCTGACAGGGTTGACGGCTACACCTTC.

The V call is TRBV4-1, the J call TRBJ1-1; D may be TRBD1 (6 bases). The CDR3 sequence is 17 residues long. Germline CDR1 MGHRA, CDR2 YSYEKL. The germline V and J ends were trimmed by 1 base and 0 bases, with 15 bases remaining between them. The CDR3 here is CASSQAGTTVMNTEAFF. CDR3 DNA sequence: TGCGCCAGCAGCCAAGCCGGGACAACAGTCATGAACACTGAAGCTTTCTTT.

CDR3 DNA: TGCGCCAGCAGTCAAAGCCCCGGGAAAAACATTCAGTACTTC. Translating gives CASSQSPGKNIQYF. The chain uses TRBV23-1 and TRBJ2-4, with unresolved D. TRBV23-1 is an open reading frame, and its role is uncertain. V lost 2 bases and J 4 bases, leaving 9 bases between the germline ends. The CDR3 consists of 14 residues.

This chain's CDR3 is CASRTVANYGYTF. CDR3 bases: TGTGCCAGTCGGACAGTTGCTAACTATGGCTACACCTTC. The chain has TRBV6-5 and TRBJ1-2, with D perhaps TRBD1 (6 bases). CDR1 is MNHEY and CDR2 is SVGAGI in the germline V gene. The germline V and J ends were trimmed by 9 bases and 0 bases, with 11 bases remaining between them. This CDR3 has 13 residues.

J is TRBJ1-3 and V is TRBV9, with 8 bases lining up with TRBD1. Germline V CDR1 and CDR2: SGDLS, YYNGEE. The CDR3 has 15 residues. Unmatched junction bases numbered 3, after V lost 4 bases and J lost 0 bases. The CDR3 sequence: CASSYTGGSGNTIYF. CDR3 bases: TGTGCCAGCAGCTATACAGGGGGCTCTGGAAACACCATATATTTT.

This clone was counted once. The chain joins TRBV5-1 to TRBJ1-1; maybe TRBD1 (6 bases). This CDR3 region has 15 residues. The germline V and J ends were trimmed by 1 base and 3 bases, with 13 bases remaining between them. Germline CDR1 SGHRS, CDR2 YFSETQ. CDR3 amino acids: CASSLFGGGHTEAFF. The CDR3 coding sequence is TGCGCCAGCAGCTTGTTCGGCGGGGGCCACACTGAAGCTTTCTTT.

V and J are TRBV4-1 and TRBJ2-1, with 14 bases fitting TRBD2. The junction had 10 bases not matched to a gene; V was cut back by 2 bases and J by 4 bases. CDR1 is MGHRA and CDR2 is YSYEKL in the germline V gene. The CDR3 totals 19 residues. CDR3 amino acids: CASSQKPTSGRANYNEQFF. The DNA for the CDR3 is TGCGCCAGCAGCCAAAAACCGACTAGCGGGAGGGCCAATTACAATGAGCAGTTCTTC.

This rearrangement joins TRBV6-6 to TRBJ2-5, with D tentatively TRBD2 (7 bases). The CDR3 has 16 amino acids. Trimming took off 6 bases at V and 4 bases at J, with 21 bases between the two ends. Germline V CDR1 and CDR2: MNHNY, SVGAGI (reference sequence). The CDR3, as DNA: TGTGCCAGCAGCTTCACAACAGGGAGGGCTTCAGAGACCCAGTACTTC. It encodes CASSFTTGRASETQYF.

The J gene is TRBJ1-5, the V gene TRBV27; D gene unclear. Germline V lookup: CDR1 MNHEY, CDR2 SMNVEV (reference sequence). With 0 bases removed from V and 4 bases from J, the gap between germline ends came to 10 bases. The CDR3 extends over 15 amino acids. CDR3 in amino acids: CASSLSVVRNQPQHF. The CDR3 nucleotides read TGTGCCAGCAGTTTATCCGTAGTTAGAAATCAGCCCCAGCATTTT.

The CDR3 reads CASSSRGRRNTGELFF. The DNA of the CDR3 is TGTGCCAGCAGCTCCAGGGGGCGGAGGAACACCGGGGAGCTGTTTTTT. The rearrangement joins TRBV9 to TRBJ2-2; 8 bases map to TRBD1. Germline-derived CDR1 and CDR2 are SGDLS and YYNGEE. V gave up 4 bases and J gave up 1 base; unmatched junction bases: 6. CDR3 length: 16 amino acids.

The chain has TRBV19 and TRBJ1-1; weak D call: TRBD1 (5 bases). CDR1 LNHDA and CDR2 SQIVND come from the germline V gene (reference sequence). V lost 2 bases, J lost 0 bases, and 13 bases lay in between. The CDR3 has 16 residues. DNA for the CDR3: TGTGCCAGTAGTATAAGGGCGGGACGTATGAACACTGAAGCTTTCTTT. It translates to CASSIRAGRMNTEAFF.

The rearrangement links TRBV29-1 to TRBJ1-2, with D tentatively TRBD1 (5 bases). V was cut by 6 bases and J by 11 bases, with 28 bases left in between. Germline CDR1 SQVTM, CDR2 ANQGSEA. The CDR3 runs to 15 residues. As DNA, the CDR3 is TGCAGCGTGACAGAGACTCTTATCGGGCCTCTAGGTTACACCTTC. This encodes CSVTETLIGPLGYTF.

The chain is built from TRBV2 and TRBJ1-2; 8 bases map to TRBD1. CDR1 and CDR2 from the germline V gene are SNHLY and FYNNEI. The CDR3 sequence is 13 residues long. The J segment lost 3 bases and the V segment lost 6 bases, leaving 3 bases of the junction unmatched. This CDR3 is CASSQQGDYGYTF. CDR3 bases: TGTGCCAGCAGCCAACAGGGGGACTATGGCTACACCTTC.

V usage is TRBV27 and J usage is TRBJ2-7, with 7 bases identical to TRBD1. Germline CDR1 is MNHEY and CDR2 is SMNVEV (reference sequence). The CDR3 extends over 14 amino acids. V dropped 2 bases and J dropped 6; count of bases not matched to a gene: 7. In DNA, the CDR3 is TGTGCCAGCAGTTTAAGGACAGGCCCCAGCGAGCAGTACTTC. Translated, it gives CASSLRTGPSEQYF.